What follows describes a single T cell receptor (beta chain). Its antigen remains unknown. Researchers ran the PCR with 60 Vbeta and 13 Jbeta primers. Using immunoSEQ multiplex PCR, the repertoire was profiled, and TCRdb retains in-frame clones only, with some absent. The data show more than 150,000 clones, more than 60% seen once. CDR1 and CDR2 from the germline V gene are SGHRS and YFSETQ. The CDR3 spans 16 residues. The ends lost 0 bases at V and 2 bases at J; junction bases unmatched: 3. This entry is derived from a study of cytomegalovirus exposure and HLA in healthy donors. Study findings and constraints: Rare TCR sequences dominated, though some public TCRs recurred in many donors. Later analysis demonstrated an association between a missense DCLRE1C variant and TCR beta V- and J-gene trimming. A later analysis appeared to link common viral pathogens to several of the most significant clusters.

V usage is TRBV5-1 and J usage is TRBJ2-3, with TRBD2 identical over 10 bases. The TCR originated in a man between 18 and 29 years old in good health and CMV-seronegative. What was sequenced was PBMCs. The CDR3 region is CASSLGLAGVTDTQYF. The CDR3 bases are TGCGCCAGCAGCTTGGGCCTAGCGGGAGTCACAGATACGCAGTATTTT.